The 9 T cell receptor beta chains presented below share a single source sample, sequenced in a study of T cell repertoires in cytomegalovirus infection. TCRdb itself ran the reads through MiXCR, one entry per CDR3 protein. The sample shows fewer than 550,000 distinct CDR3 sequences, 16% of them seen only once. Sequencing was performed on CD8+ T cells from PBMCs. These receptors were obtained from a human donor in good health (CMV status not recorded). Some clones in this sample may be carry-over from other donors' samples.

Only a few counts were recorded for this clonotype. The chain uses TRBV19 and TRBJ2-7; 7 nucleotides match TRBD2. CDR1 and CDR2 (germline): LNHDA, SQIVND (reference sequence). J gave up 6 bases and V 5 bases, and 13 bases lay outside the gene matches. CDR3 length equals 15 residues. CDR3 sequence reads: CASSGAASGFTEQYF. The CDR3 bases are TGTGCCAGTAGTGGGGCGGCTAGCGGATTTACCGAGCAGTACTTC.

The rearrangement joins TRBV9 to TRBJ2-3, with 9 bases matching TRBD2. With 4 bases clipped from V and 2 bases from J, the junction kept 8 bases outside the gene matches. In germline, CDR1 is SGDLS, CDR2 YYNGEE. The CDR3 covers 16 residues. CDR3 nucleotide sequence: TGTGCCAGCAGCTCTAAAGCGGGAGGAAACACAGATACGCAGTATTTT. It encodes CASSSKAGGNTDTQYF.

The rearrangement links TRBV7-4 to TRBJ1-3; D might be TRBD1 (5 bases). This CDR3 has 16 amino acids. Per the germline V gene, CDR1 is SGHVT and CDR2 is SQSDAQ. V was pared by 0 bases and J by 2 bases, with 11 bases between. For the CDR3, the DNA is TGTGCCAGCAGCTTAGCGAGTGGAGGGGCTGGAAACACCATATATTTT. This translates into CASSLASGGAGNTIYF.

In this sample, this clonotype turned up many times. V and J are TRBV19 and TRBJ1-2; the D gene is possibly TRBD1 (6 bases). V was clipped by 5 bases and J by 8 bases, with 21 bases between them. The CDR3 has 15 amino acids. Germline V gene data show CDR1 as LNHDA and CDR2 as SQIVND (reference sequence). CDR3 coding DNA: TGTGCCAGTAGTCCCGGACCGGCGCCGGGGGCCGGCTACACCTTC. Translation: CASSPGPAPGAGYTF.

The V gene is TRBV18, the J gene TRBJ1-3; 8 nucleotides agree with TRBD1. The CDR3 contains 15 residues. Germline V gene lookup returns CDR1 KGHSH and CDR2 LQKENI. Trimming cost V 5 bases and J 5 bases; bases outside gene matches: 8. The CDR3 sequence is CASSTDRERRNTIYF. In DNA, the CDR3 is TGTGCCAGCTCAACGGACAGGGAAAGAAGAAACACCATATATTTT.

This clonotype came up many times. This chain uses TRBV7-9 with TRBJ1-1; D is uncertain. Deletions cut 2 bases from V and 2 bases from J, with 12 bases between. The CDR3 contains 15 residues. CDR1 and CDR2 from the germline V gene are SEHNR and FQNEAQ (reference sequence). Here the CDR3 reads CASSLNLPTNTEAFF. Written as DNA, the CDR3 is TGTGCCAGCAGCTTAAATCTCCCAACCAACACTGAAGCTTTCTTT.

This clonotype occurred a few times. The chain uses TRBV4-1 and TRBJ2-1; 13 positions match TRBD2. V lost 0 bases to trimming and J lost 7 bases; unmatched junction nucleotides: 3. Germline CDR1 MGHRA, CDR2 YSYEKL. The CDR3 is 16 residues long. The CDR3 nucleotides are TGCGCCAGCAGCCAAGAAGGGACTAGCGGGGCGAATGAGCAGTTCTTC. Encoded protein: CASSQEGTSGANEQFF.

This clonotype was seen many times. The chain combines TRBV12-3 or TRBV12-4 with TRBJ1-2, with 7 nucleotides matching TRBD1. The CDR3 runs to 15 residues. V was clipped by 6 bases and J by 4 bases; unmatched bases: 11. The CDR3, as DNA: TGTGCCAGCAGCCCCCCCGACAGGGCCGTCTATGGCTACACCTTC. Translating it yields CASSPPDRAVYGYTF.

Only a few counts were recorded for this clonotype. The CDR3 nucleotides read TGTGCCAGCAGCTTCCCCCCCCCGGGGAGCGGGCAGTACTTC. Protein: CASSFPPPGSGQYF. This rearrangement joins TRBV7-9 to TRBJ2-7, with D possibly matching TRBD2 (5 bases). Per germline, CDR1 SEHNR and CDR2 FQNEAQ (reference sequence). V lost 3 bases, J lost 9 bases, and 18 bases lay in between. CDR3 length equals 14 residues.